The 14 T cell receptor beta chains reported below all come from one sample, sequenced in a study of cytomegalovirus exposure and HLA in healthy donors (dated by TCRdb to 2017 to 2019). The library was produced with the immunoSEQ multiplex PCR assay. For the multiplex PCR, a mixture combining 60 forward primers for TCR Vbeta segments and 13 reverse primers for TCR Jbeta segments was used. Imported from immuneACCESS, the table was reduced by TCRdb to in-frame sequences with V and J called. These copies leave out some clones; in studies compared against another copy, an unresolved V gene accounts for under half, and the cause of the remainder is not known. A total of about 140,000 clones appear in this sample, over 75% of them only once. Less than 3.5% of the sample belongs to the ten largest clones. Sequencing was performed on PBMCs. The receptor source for this set is a woman under 40 in good health and CMV-seronegative.

The J gene is TRBJ1-1, the V gene TRBV4-2; a weak D match, TRBD1 (6 bases). The germline CDR1 and CDR2 sequences are LGHNA and YNFKEQ. V lost 3 bases, J lost 1 base, and 18 bases lay in between. CDR3 size: 17 residues. Written as DNA, the CDR3 is TGTGCCAGCAGCCAGGCTTTCCGACAGGACGGGAACACTGAAGCTTTCTTT. Protein: CASSQAFRQDGNTEAFF.

The CDR3 protein is CASSVGTPYEQYF. The CDR3 bases are TGTGCCAGCAGCGTAGGCACTCCTTACGAGCAGTACTTC. This rearrangement joins TRBV9 to TRBJ2-7; D remains ambiguous. V was trimmed by 0 bases and J by 4 bases, leaving 8 bases between them. This CDR3 comprises 13 residues. Per the germline V gene, CDR1 is SGDLS and CDR2 is YYNGEE.

The gene calls are TRBV4-2 and TRBJ2-1, with unresolved D. Deletions cut 0 bases from V and 2 bases from J, with 11 bases between. Germline assignment: CDR1 LGHNA and CDR2 YNFKEQ. The CDR3 contains 16 residues. CDR3 nucleotide sequence: TGTGCCAGCAGCCAAGATCGAGCGCTTCCCTACAATGAGCAGTTCTTC. It codes for CASSQDRALPYNEQFF.

The count of this clone is one. The chain combines TRBV5-6 with TRBJ2-5; 9 nucleotides agree with TRBD1. The J call is in doubt because the DNA end fits TRBJ2-7 better. This CDR3 region has 15 residues. Looked up from germline, CDR1 is SGHDT and CDR2 is YYEEEE. CDR3 in DNA: TGTGCCAGCAGCCCGGACAGGGGATTTTCCTACGAGCAGTACTTC. This codes for CASSPDRGFSYEQYF.

The chain couples TRBV6-5 to TRBJ2-7; weak D call: TRBD2 (5 bases). The germline V gene has CDR1 MNHEY and CDR2 SVGAGI. Trimming pared 5 bases from V and 0 bases from J, leaving 11 bases between. This CDR3 has 14 residues. The CDR3 here is CASSPPRGSYEQYF. As DNA, the CDR3 is TGTGCCAGCAGTCCCCCCCGGGGCTCCTACGAGCAGTACTTC.

V and J are TRBV7-9 and TRBJ2-5; D is possibly TRBD2 (5 bases). This CDR3 contains 15 residues. Germline CDR1 is SEHNR and CDR2 is FQNEAQ (reference sequence). V gave up 4 bases and J gave up 3 bases, with 15 bases separating them. The CDR3 DNA sequence: TGTGCCAGCAGCTGGCCGGGATCTCCTGAAGAGACCCAGTACTTC. Its protein product is CASSWPGSPEETQYF.

V is TRBV28 and J is TRBJ2-7, with TRBD1 as a possible D gene (6 bases). The CDR3 is 15 residues long. Trimming shortened V by 6 bases and J by 3 bases, and 18 bases separated the two germline ends. From germline, CDR1 is MDHEN and CDR2 SYDVKM. Here the CDR3 DNA reads TGTGCCAGCAGCACTCCCGGGACACACTACTACGAGCAGTACTTC. It translates to CASSTPGTHYYEQYF.

The CDR3 protein is CASSPGVKYGYTF. The CDR3 DNA reads TGTGCCAGCAGCCCAGGGGTCAAATATGGCTACACCTTC. The rearrangement links TRBV14 to TRBJ1-2; D might be TRBD1 (6 bases). CDR3 length: 13 amino acids. Trimming took 4 bases from V and 5 from J, leaving 11 bases between them. CDR1 and CDR2 from the germline V gene are SGHDN and FVKESK.

The chain couples TRBV27 to TRBJ2-7; 11 positions match TRBD1. This CDR3 spans 13 amino acids. The V gene end was trimmed by 4 bases and the J gene end by 6 bases; junction bases not matched to a gene: 2. Looked up from germline, CDR1 is MNHEY and CDR2 is SMNVEV (reference sequence). Written as DNA, the CDR3 is TGTGCCAGCAGTTGGACAGGGGGCGCCGAGCAGTACTTC. Translating gives CASSWTGGAEQYF.

The J gene is TRBJ2-1, the V gene TRBV30; 15 bases line up with TRBD2. Germline-derived CDR1 and CDR2 are GTSNPN and SVGIG (reference sequence). The CDR3 loop spans 13 amino acids. Unmatched junction bases numbered 2, after V lost 8 bases and J lost 6 bases. The CDR3 is CAGLAGGLNEQFF. The CDR3 nucleotides are TGTGCCGGACTAGCGGGGGGGCTCAATGAGCAGTTCTTC.

The rearrangement joins TRBV25-1 to TRBJ2-2; the match to TRBD2 covers 8 bases. CDR1 and CDR2 from the germline V gene are MGHDK and SYGVNS. CDR3 length: 15 residues. Trimming cost V 2 bases and J 5 bases; bases outside gene matches: 4. CDR3 in amino acids: CASSESGRRTGELFF. The CDR3 DNA reads TGTGCCAGCAGTGAAAGCGGGAGACGGACCGGGGAGCTGTTTTTT.

V is TRBV5-4 and J is TRBJ2-1; 14 bases are a match to TRBD2. There are 14 residues in the CDR3. Germline assignment: CDR1 SGHNT and CDR2 YYREEE (reference sequence). The ends lost 3 bases at V and 11 bases at J; junction bases unmatched: 4. DNA for the CDR3: TGTGCCAGCAGCTACGGGACTAGCGGGGGCAAGCAGTTCTTC. Amino acid sequence: CASSYGTSGGKQFF.

This chain uses TRBV5-1 with TRBJ2-5; TRBD1 might be the D (5 bases). Germline lookup yields CDR1 SGHRS and CDR2 YFSETQ. The CDR3 spans 14 residues. The germline V and J ends were trimmed by 0 bases and 3 bases, with 9 bases remaining between them. The CDR3 DNA sequence: TGCGCCAGCAGCTTGGGACAGACCAAAGAGACCCAGTACTTC. Its protein product is CASSLGQTKETQYF.

The chain is built from TRBV7-8 and TRBJ2-3; a possible D gene is TRBD1 (5 bases). Trimming took 4 bases from V and 2 from J, leaving 16 bases between them. The CDR3 has 16 residues. The V gene's germline CDR1 is SGHVS and CDR2 FQNEAQ. The CDR3 loop is CASSYQTAGYTDTQYF. The CDR3 DNA sequence: TGTGCCAGCAGCTACCAGACAGCCGGTTACACAGATACGCAGTATTTT.